This T cell receptor beta chain stems from a study of T cell clusters in autoimmune cytopenias. The CDR3 consists of 14 residues. Germline CDR1 is SEHNR and CDR2 is FQNEAQ (reference sequence). TRB amplification used approximately 250 ng of peripheral blood genomic DNA. TRB rearrangements were amplified by touch-down multiplex PCR with mixed TRB-A/B primers. TCRdb re-called the multiplex PCR reads and catalogs CDR3 proteins one per entry, DNA excluded. This specimen shows about 8,100 distinct CDR3 sequences; the ten leading clones hold 5% to 7.5%. This TCR was recovered from a human donor with an autoimmune cytopenia or autoimmune hepatitis (not recorded which). Specimen: peripheral blood. The chain joins TRBV7-9 to TRBJ1-1; TCRdb's D gene call, TRBD1, goes unchecked for lack of DNA. CDR3 protein: CASSLGGQGTEAFF.